This TCR beta chain came from a study of blood T cell repertoires in COVID-19. Study as a whole: Samples came from the United States, Italy and Spain, spanning acute and convalescent COVID-19. PBMCs, B-cell-depleted T cells, or T cells provided the cDNA or gDNA that made up the material.

Germline assignment: CDR1 ENHRY and CDR2 SYGVKD. Trimming removed 6 bases from V and 1 base from J; junction bases left unmatched: 6. This CDR3 has 15 amino acids. TCRdb's table, derived via immunoSEQ multiplex PCR, lists solely in-frame clones and lacks some. This table holds some 350,000 clones, about 90% found once. One Seattle source followed patients from active infection through their disease course. Sequencing was carried out using peripheral blood. This receptor was obtained from a woman aged 70-85 years with COVID-19, enrolled during active disease. This rearrangement joins TRBV10-3 to TRBJ2-3; 8 nucleotides match TRBD2. The CDR3 DNA follows: TGTGCCATCAGAGGTGGTAGCGGGGGCACAGATACGCAGTATTTT. Residues: CAIRGGSGGTDTQYF.